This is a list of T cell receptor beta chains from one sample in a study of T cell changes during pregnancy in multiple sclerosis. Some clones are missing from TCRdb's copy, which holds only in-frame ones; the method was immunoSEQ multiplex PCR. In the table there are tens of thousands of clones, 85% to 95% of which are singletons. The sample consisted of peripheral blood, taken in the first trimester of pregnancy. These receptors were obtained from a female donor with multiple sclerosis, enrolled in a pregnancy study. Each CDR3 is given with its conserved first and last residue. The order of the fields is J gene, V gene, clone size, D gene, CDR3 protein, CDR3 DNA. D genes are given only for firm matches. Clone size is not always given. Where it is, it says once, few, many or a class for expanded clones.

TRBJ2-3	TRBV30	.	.	CAWGGGRLTDTQYF	TGTGCCTGGGGGGGAGGCCGGCTCACAGATACGCAGTATTTT
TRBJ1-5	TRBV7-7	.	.	CASSLDGGGLSNQPQHF	TGTGCCAGCAGCTTAGATGGGGGAGGCTTGAGCAATCAGCCCCAGCATTTT
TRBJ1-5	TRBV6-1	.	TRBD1	CASSEGQGPVAQHF	TGTGCCAGCAGTGAAGGACAGGGGCCAGTTGCCCAGCATTTT
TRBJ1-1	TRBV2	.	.	CASSEGRVNTEAFF	TGTGCCAGCAGTGAGGGCAGGGTGAACACTGAAGCTTTCTTT
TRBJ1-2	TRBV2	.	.	CASSGQVQYGYTF	TGTGCCAGCAGTGGACAGGTTCAGTATGGCTACACCTTC
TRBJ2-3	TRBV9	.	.	CASSALLGDTQYF	TGTGCCAGCAGCGCCCTCCTAGGAGATACGCAGTATTTT
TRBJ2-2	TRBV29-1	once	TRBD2	CSVDGGRADGELFF	TGCAGCGTTGACGGCGGGAGGGCGGACGGGGAGCTGTTTTTT
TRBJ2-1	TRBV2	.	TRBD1	CARGGRDRGPGEQFF	TGTGCCAGGGGGGGCCGGGACAGGGGGCCGGGTGAGCAGTTCTTC
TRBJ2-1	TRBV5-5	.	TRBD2	CASSSSGGVHNEQFF	TGTGCCAGCAGCTCTAGCGGGGGCGTCCACAATGAGCAGTTCTTC
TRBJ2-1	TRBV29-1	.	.	CSVRSDLREQFF	TGCAGCGTACGGTCCGACTTGCGGGAGCAGTTCTTC
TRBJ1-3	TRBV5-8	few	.	CASSLVSGNTIYF	TGTGCCAGCAGCCTAGTGTCTGGAAACACCATATATTTT
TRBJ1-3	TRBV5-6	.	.	CASSSTGLRNTIYF	TGTGCCAGCAGCTCGACAGGTTTAAGAAACACCATATATTTT
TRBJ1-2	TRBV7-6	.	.	CASSLTEFYGYTF	TGTGCCAGCAGCTTAACAGAATTCTATGGCTACACCTTC
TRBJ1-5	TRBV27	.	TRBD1	CASSDREAQPQHF	TGTGCCAGCAGTGACAGGGAAGCCCAGCCCCAGCATTTT
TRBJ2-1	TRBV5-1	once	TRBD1	CASRSGGSYNEQFF	TGCGCCAGCAGATCAGGGGGCTCCTACAATGAGCAGTTCTTC
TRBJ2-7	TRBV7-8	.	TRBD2	CASSFTEAGVGSEQYF	TGTGCCAGCAGCTTTACTGAGGCGGGAGTAGGGTCAGAGCAGTACTTC
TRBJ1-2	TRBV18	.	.	CASSPTGPRNYGYTF	TGTGCCAGCTCACCCACAGGGCCCCGTAACTATGGCTACACCTTC